The 26 T cell receptor beta chains reported below all come from one sample, sequenced in a study of blood T cell repertoires in COVID-19. Only in-frame clones appear in the TCRdb table, and some are missing; sequencing was by immunoSEQ multiplex PCR. The sample carries 70,000 or so clones, roughly 80% recorded once. The sequencing sample was made of peripheral blood. These receptors all come from a woman older than 75 with acute or convalescent COVID-19.

The chain joins TRBV3-1 (or the pseudogene TRBV3-2) to TRBJ1-5; no reliable D call. The V and J ends lost 3 bases and 4 bases respectively, with 16 bases between them. Per the germline V gene, CDR1 is LGHDT and CDR2 is YNNKEL (reference sequence). CDR3 length: 16 residues. CDR3 coding DNA: TGTGCCAGCAGCCACGGCTCCCCCACTAATAATCAGCCCCAGCATTTT. It yields the protein CASSHGSPTNNQPQHF.

The chain carries TRBV5-1 and TRBJ2-7, with 9 bases that match TRBD2. The length of the CDR3 is 16 residues. Losses at the gene ends were 4 bases for V and 3 bases for J; bases not matched to a gene: 11. The germline V gene encodes CDR1 SGHRS and CDR2 YFSETQ. CDR3 bases: TGCGCCAGCAGCCGACTCGATAGCGGGGGCGGCTACGAGCAGTACTTC. Translating gives CASSRLDSGGGYEQYF.

The rearrangement joins TRBV19 to TRBJ1-2; 9 nucleotides match TRBD1. Germline V lookup: CDR1 LNHDA, CDR2 SQIVND (reference sequence). The CDR3 totals 16 residues. Trimming took 3 bases from V and 6 from J; bases not matched to a gene: 11. For the CDR3, the DNA is TGTGCCAGTAGTATCAGGGGACAGGGAGTTCAGGATGGCTACACCTTC. Protein: CASSIRGQGVQDGYTF. The variable domain in full, completed from reference TRBV19 and TRBJ1-2, reads DGGITQSPKYLFRKEGQNVTLSCEQNLNHDAMYWYRQDPGQGLRLIYYSQIVNDFQKGDIAEGYSVSREKKESFPLTVTSAQKNPTAFYLCASSIRGQGVQDGYTFGSGTRLTVV.

This chain joins TRBV7-8 and TRBJ2-7; tentatively, D is TRBD1 (6 bases). This CDR3 comprises 17 residues. V lost 2 bases to trimming and J lost 4 bases, with 21 bases between them. Germline assignment: CDR1 SGHVS and CDR2 FQNEAQ. Here the CDR3 DNA reads TGTGCCAGCAGCTTAATCCTCGCCGGGACATCACTTTACGAGCAGTACTTC. As protein: CASSLILAGTSLYEQYF.

CDR3 residues: CASSLAGGAYNEQFF. CDR3 nucleotides: TGTGCCAGCAGCTTAGCTGGGGGCGCGTACAATGAGCAGTTCTTC. V gene TRBV7-9 combines with J gene TRBJ2-1, with a tentative D call TRBD1 (6 bases). Germline V gene lookup returns CDR1 SEHNR and CDR2 FQNEAQ (reference sequence). The CDR3 spans 15 residues. V was pared by 0 bases and J by 4 bases, with 10 bases between.

The chain joins TRBV5-1 to TRBJ1-6; D gene unclear. The germline CDR1 and CDR2 sequences are SGHRS and YFSETQ. This CDR3 is built from 15 residues. Trimming took 0 bases from V and 9 from J, leaving 13 bases between them. The CDR3 is CASSLDVAASSPLHF. DNA of the CDR3: TGCGCCAGCAGCTTGGATGTGGCCGCCAGTTCACCCCTCCACTTT.

This rearrangement joins TRBV6-5 to TRBJ2-7; 11 nucleotides line up with TRBD2. The germline gives CDR1 MNHEY, CDR2 SVGAGI. V shed 5 bases and J 2 bases; nucleotides not matched to a gene: 5. The CDR3 is 15 amino acids. The DNA for the CDR3 is TGTGCCAGCAGTACCCTAGCGGGGGGCCCCTACGAGCAGTACTTC. This codes for CASSTLAGGPYEQYF.

Points on this clone: Other DNA variants within this sample encode the same CDR3. The chain carries TRBV19 and TRBJ1-3; 9 bases agree with TRBD1. This CDR3 region has 14 residues. Unmatched junction bases numbered 0, after V lost 6 bases and J lost 0 bases. CDR1 LNHDA and CDR2 SQIVND come from the germline V gene (reference sequence). The CDR3 DNA reads as TGTGCCAGTAGGACAGGGGGCTCTGGAAACACCATATATTTT. This translates into CASRTGGSGNTIYF.

The rearrangement links TRBV7-2 to TRBJ2-3, with 8 nucleotides matching TRBD1. The germline CDR1 and CDR2 sequences are SGHTA and FQGNSA. The CDR3 is 14 amino acids. The ends lost 5 bases at V and 1 base at J; junction bases unmatched: 2. The CDR3 nucleotides are TGTGCCAGCAGCCAACAGGGGGGCACAGATACGCAGTATTTT. Amino acid sequence: CASSQQGGTDTQYF.

CDR3 protein: CSGKPGTRGTTQYF. The CDR3 DNA sequence: TGCAGCGGAAAACCCGGGACTAGAGGGACTACGCAGTATTTT. The V and J genes are TRBV29-1 and TRBJ2-3, with 8 positions matching TRBD2. Germline trimming cut 7 bases from V and 8 bases from J; bases unmatched to any gene: 14. The CDR3 covers 14 residues. Looked up from germline, CDR1 is SQVTM and CDR2 is ANQGSEA.

This chain uses TRBV6-6 with TRBJ1-1; 7 bases are a match to TRBD1. Germline trimming cut 7 bases from V and 6 bases from J; bases unmatched to any gene: 11. This CDR3 comprises 14 residues. Germline V lookup: CDR1 MNHNY, CDR2 SVGAGI (reference sequence). This chain's CDR3 is CASTYLGQGAEAFF. The CDR3 DNA reads as TGTGCCAGCACCTACCTGGGGCAGGGGGCTGAAGCTTTCTTT.

The chain employs TRBV6-5 and TRBJ1-1; 8 nucleotides line up with TRBD1. Germline lookup yields CDR1 MNHEY and CDR2 SVGAGI. The V segment lost 0 bases and the J segment 4 bases; nucleotides outside the gene matches: 4. The CDR3 consists of 15 residues. CDR3 coding DNA: TGTGCCAGCAGTTACTCGGACAGGGTCGGCACTGAAGCTTTCTTT. It codes for CASSYSDRVGTEAFF.

This clone was observed a handful of times. The rearrangement joins TRBV5-1 to TRBJ1-6, with D perhaps matching TRBD1 (5 bases). Trimming pared 0 bases from V and 9 bases from J, leaving 7 bases between. This CDR3 has 13 residues. CDR1 is SGHRS, CDR2 YFSETQ, per germline. The CDR3 sequence: CASSLGRASPLHF. The CDR3 nucleotides are TGCGCCAGCAGCTTGGGCAGGGCTTCACCCCTCCACTTT.

This rearrangement joins TRBV6-6 to TRBJ1-1, with D perhaps TRBD1 (5 bases). The V end lost 0 bases, the J end lost 1 base, and 9 bases lay between the germline ends. The CDR3 sequence is 15 residues long. Germline V gives CDR1 MNHNY, CDR2 SVGAGI (reference sequence). The CDR3 DNA reads as TGTGCCAGCAGTTACTCGGGGCCGCCGAACACTGAAGCTTTCTTT. As protein: CASSYSGPPNTEAFF.

The chain combines TRBV7-6 with TRBJ1-4; 8 bases map to TRBD1. CDR3 length: 15 residues. Germline CDR1 and CDR2: SGHVS and FNYEAQ. Trimming at V came to 5 bases and at J to 3 bases, leaving 5 bases not matched to a gene. The CDR3 nucleotides read TGTGCCAGCAGCCCCAACAGGGGGTCTAATGAAAAACTGTTTTTT. Translating gives CASSPNRGSNEKLFF.

The chain has TRBV18 and TRBJ2-7; D perhaps matches TRBD2 (6 bases). This CDR3 is built from 15 residues. Germline V CDR1 and CDR2: KGHSH, LQKENI. Trimming stripped 2 bases from V and 4 bases from J, with 15 bases between. The CDR3 loop is CASSPSRGKGYEQYF. The CDR3 DNA sequence: TGTGCCAGCTCACCATCTCGGGGGAAAGGTTACGAGCAGTACTTC.

This clone occurred a few times. The rearrangement joins TRBV19 to TRBJ2-6; tentative D call: TRBD1 (5 bases). This CDR3 is 15 amino acids long. The germline V gene encodes CDR1 LNHDA and CDR2 SQIVND (reference sequence). V was shortened by 6 bases and J by 0 bases, with 9 bases between the two germline ends. CDR3 sequence: CASRPGYSGANVLTF. DNA of the CDR3: TGTGCCAGTAGACCAGGGTACTCTGGGGCCAACGTCCTGACTTTC.

This chain links TRBV6-5 with TRBJ1-1; perhaps TRBD1 as D (5 bases). With 5 bases removed from V and 2 bases from J, the gap between germline ends came to 12 bases. CDR3 length: 14 residues. Germline assignment: CDR1 MNHEY and CDR2 SVGAGI. CDR3: CASSTLTENTEAFF. In DNA, the CDR3 is TGTGCCAGCAGTACCCTGACAGAAAACACTGAAGCTTTCTTT.

The CDR3 reads CASGSGVYTDTQYF. DNA for the CDR3: TGCGCCAGCGGTAGCGGGGTTTACACAGATACGCAGTATTTT. The V call is TRBV5-1, the J call TRBJ2-3; 8 bases align to TRBD2. Trimming cost V 7 bases and J 2 bases; bases outside gene matches: 6. The CDR3 covers 14 residues. Germline V gives CDR1 SGHRS, CDR2 YFSETQ.

The chain uses TRBV10-2 and TRBJ2-1; 9 bases align to TRBD2. The V segment lost 6 bases and the J segment 6 bases; nucleotides outside the gene matches: 3. From germline, CDR1 is WSHSY and CDR2 SAAADI. The CDR3 sequence is 13 residues long. CDR3 sequence (DNA): TGCGCCAGCAGGCAGACTAGCGGCAATGAGCAGTTCTTC. Translating it yields CASRQTSGNEQFF.

This clone has only one observation. This chain uses TRBV10-3 with TRBJ2-1; tentative D call: TRBD2 (5 bases). The CDR3 extends over 14 amino acids. V was clipped by 6 bases and J by 1 base, with 10 bases between them. Germline V gene data show CDR1 as ENHRY and CDR2 as SYGVKD. The CDR3 protein is CAIRAAGSYNEQFF. In nucleotides, the CDR3 is TGTGCCATCAGGGCTGCGGGTTCCTACAATGAGCAGTTCTTC.

This chain joins TRBV27 and TRBJ2-1; 7 bases map to TRBD1. The germline V gene has CDR1 MNHEY and CDR2 SMNVEV (reference sequence). Trimming removed 10 bases from V and 0 bases from J; junction bases left unmatched: 9. CDR3 length equals 15 residues. CDR3 in amino acids: CATHLTGVSYNEQFF. The CDR3 DNA follows: TGTGCCACCCACCTAACAGGGGTCTCCTACAATGAGCAGTTCTTC.

This clone was seen a few times. V gene TRBV29-1 combines with J gene TRBJ2-7, with TRBD1 identical over 7 bases. The junction had 6 bases not matched to a gene; V was cut back by 7 bases and J by 0 bases. The germline V gene encodes CDR1 SQVTM and CDR2 ANQGSEA. This CDR3 is built from 13 residues. In DNA form, the CDR3 reads TGCAGCGGGGGTACAGGGGTCTCCTACGAGCAGTACTTC. It translates to CSGGTGVSYEQYF.

The CDR3 protein is CASSPLAGTIDEQFF. The CDR3 nucleotides are TGTGCCAGCAGTCCACTAGCGGGTACGATCGATGAGCAGTTCTTC. This rearrangement joins TRBV6-5 to TRBJ2-1; 9 bases line up with TRBD2. J lost 8 bases, V lost 5 bases, and 10 bases had no gene match. Germline CDR1 and CDR2: MNHEY and SVGAGI. The CDR3 extends over 15 amino acids.

The V and J genes are TRBV7-9 and TRBJ1-2; tentative D call: TRBD1 (5 bases). The CDR3 has 13 amino acids. The germline CDR1 and CDR2 sequences are SEHNR and FQNEAQ (reference sequence). V was cut by 2 bases and J by 6 bases, with 10 bases left in between. CDR3 DNA sequence: TGTGCCAGCAGCTTAACAGGTCGAGATGGCTACACCTTC. Its translation: CASSLTGRDGYTF.

The chain uses TRBV19 and TRBJ1-2; TRBD1 is a possible D gene (6 bases). Germline CDR1 is LNHDA and CDR2 is SQIVND (reference sequence). CDR3 length equals 14 residues. Trimming pared 3 bases from V and 2 bases from J, leaving 10 bases between. The CDR3 is CASSMRTENYGYTF. In DNA form, the CDR3 reads TGTGCCAGTAGTATGAGGACAGAAAACTATGGCTACACCTTC.